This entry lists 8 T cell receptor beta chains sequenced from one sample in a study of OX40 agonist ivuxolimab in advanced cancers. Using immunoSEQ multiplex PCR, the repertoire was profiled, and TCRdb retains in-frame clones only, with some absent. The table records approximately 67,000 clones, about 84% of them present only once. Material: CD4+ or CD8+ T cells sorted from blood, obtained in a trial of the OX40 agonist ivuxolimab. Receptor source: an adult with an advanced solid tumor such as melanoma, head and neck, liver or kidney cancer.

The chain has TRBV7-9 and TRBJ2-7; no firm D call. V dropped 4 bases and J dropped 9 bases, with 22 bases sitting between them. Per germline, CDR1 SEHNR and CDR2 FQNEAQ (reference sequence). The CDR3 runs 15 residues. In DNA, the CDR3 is TGTGCCAGCAGCTCAGCCCTCTACGAGCGAAAAGCGCAGTACTTC. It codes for CASSSALYERKAQYF. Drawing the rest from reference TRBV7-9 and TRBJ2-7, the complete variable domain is DTGVSQNPRHKITKRGQNVTFRCDPISEHNRLYWYRQTLGQGPEFLTYFQNEAQLEKSRLLSDRFSAERPKGSFSTLEIQRTEQGDSAMYLCASSSALYERKAQYFGPGTRLTVT.

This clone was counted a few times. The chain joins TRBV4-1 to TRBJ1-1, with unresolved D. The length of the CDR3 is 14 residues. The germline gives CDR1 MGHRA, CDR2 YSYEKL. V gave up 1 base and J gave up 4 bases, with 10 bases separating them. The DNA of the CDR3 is TGCGCCAGCAGCCAAGTTGTGCAAGCCACTGAAGCTTTCTTT. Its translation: CASSQVVQATEAFF.

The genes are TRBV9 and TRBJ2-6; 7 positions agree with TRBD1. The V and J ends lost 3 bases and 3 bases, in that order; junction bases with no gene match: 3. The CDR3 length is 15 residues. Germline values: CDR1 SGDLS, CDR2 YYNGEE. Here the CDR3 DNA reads TGTGCCAGCAGCGCACGACAGGGTGGGGCCAACGTCCTGACTTTC. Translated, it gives CASSARQGGANVLTF.

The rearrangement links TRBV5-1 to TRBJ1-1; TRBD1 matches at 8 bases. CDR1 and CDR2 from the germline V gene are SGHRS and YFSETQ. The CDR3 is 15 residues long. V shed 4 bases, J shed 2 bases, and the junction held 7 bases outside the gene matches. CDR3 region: CASSILTGANTEAFF. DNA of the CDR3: TGCGCCAGCAGCATATTGACAGGGGCTAACACTGAAGCTTTCTTT.

CDR3 region: CASSLASFTDTQYF. The CDR3 nucleotides read TGCGCCAGCAGCTTGGCGAGTTTCACCGATACGCAGTATTTT. J is TRBJ2-3 and V is TRBV5-1; the D is unclear. V was shortened by 0 bases and J by 6 bases, with 11 bases between the two germline ends. CDR1 SGHRS and CDR2 YFSETQ come from the germline V gene. This CDR3 region has 14 residues.

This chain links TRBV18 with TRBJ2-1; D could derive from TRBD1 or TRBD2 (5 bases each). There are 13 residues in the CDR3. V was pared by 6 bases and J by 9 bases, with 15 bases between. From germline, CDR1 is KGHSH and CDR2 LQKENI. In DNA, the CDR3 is TGTGCCAGCTCGCCGGGACCATCGGGTGAGCAGTTCTTC. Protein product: CASSPGPSGEQFF.

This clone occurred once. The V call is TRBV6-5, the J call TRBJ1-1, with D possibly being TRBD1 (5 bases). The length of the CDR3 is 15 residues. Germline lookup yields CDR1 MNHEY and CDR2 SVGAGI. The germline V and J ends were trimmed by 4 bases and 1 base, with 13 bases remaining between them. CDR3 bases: TGTGCCAGCAGTTCTCCGGGACCAACGAACACTGAAGCTTTCTTT. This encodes CASSSPGPTNTEAFF.

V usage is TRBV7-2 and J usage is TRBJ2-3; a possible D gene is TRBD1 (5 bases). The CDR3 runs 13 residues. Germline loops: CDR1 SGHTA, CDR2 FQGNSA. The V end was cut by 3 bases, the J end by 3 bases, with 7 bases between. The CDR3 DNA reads TGTGCCAGCAGCTTCAGGGTTACAGATACGCAGTATTTT. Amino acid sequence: CASSFRVTDTQYF. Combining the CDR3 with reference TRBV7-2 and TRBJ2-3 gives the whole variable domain GAGVSQSPSNKVTEKGKDVELRCDPISGHTALYWYRQSLGQGLEFLIYFQGNSAPDKSGLPSDRFSAERTGGSVSTLTIQRTQQEDSAVYLCASSFRVTDTQYFGPGTRLTVL.